The 16 T cell receptor beta chains reported below all come from one sample, sequenced in a study of CD8 T cells in Susac syndrome. Random hexamers served to reverse transcribe roughly 0.45 to 1 ug RNA. From the immunoSEQ multiplex PCR reads, TCRdb called clonotypes with MiXCR, one entry per CDR3 protein. The sample lists more than 200,000 distinct CDR3 sequences, approximately 94% occurring once. The sequenced sample was CD4+ T cells from PBMCs. The receptors derive from a human donor with Susac syndrome.

The chain combines TRBV29-1 with TRBJ1-1; no firm D call. This CDR3 comprises 13 residues. Between the trimmed V and J ends, which lost 6 bases and 10 bases, there was a span of 21 bases. Germline CDR1 SQVTM, CDR2 ANQGSEA. CDR3 nucleotides: TGCAGCGTCAAACCGGTCGCCGACTCGGGAGCTTTCTTT. It encodes CSVKPVADSGAFF. Based on the CDR3 plus reference TRBV29-1 and TRBJ1-1, the full variable domain is SAVISQKPSRDICQRGTSLTIQCQVDSQVTMMFWYRQQPGQSLTLIATANQGSEATYESGFVIDKFPISRPNLTFSTLTVSNMSPEDSSIYLCSVKPVADSGAFFGQGTRLTVV.

The chain carries TRBV6-2 or TRBV6-3 and TRBJ2-7; D gene ambiguous. The germline gives CDR1 MNHEY, CDR2 SVGEGT. Trimming stripped 5 bases from V and 10 bases from J, with 18 bases between. This CDR3 is 13 amino acids long. In DNA form, the CDR3 reads TGTGCCAGCAGTAACCTCCAGTTTTCCGGCCAGTACTTC. It codes for CASSNLQFSGQYF.

The chain joins TRBV5-5 to TRBJ1-4; no clear D gene. With 0 bases removed from V and 4 bases from J, the gap between germline ends came to 7 bases. The CDR3 is 14 residues long. CDR1 and CDR2 (germline): SGHKS, YYEKEE (reference sequence). In DNA, the CDR3 is TGTGCCAGCAGCTTGGGGGTTCTTAATGAAAAACTGTTTTTT. This translates into CASSLGVLNEKLFF. Using reference TRBV5-5 and TRBJ1-4 for the parts outside the CDR3, the full variable domain is DAGVTQSPTHLIKTRGQQVTLRCSPISGHKSVSWYQQVLGQGPQFIFQYYEKEERGRGNFPDRFSARQFPNYSSELNVNALLLGDSALYLCASSLGVLNEKLFFGSGTQLSVL.

The V and J genes are TRBV20-1 and TRBJ2-3, with 9 bases lining up with TRBD2. V shed 0 bases, J shed 0 bases, and the junction held 4 bases outside the gene matches. This CDR3 has 16 residues. Germline V gene sequence: CDR1 DFQATT, CDR2 SNEGSKA (reference sequence). CDR3 sequence: CSARESTSGSTDTQYF. The CDR3 DNA sequence: TGCAGTGCTAGAGAATCGACTAGCGGTAGCACAGATACGCAGTATTTT.

This sequence joins TRBV5-1 and TRBJ2-3; tentatively, D is TRBD2 (5 bases). V gave up 5 bases and J gave up 0 bases, with 7 bases separating them. Germline V gene data show CDR1 as SGHRS and CDR2 as YFSETQ. The CDR3 runs 13 residues. The CDR3 is CASRAESTDTQYF. The CDR3 nucleotides read TGCGCCAGCAGAGCGGAAAGCACAGATACGCAGTATTTT.

This chain uses TRBV5-1 with TRBJ2-2; perhaps TRBD2 as D (5 bases). CDR1 SGHRS and CDR2 YFSETQ come from the germline V gene. Trimming stripped 4 bases from V and 3 bases from J, with 13 bases between. The CDR3 is 15 residues long. CDR3: CASSAGGPDTGELFF. As DNA, the CDR3 is TGCGCCAGCAGCGCTGGAGGCCCGGACACCGGGGAGCTGTTTTTT.

The V and J genes are TRBV2 and TRBJ1-1; TRBD1 matches 7 bases. The CDR3 sequence is 15 residues long. Trimming at V came to 2 bases and at J to 5 bases, leaving 8 bases not matched to a gene. In germline, CDR1 is SNHLY, CDR2 FYNNEI. CDR3 DNA sequence: TGTGCCAGCAGTGAAAGGCGGGCAGGGGGGACTGAAGCTTTCTTT. Protein product: CASSERRAGGTEAFF.

This chain links TRBV12-3 or TRBV12-4 with TRBJ1-6; 7 nucleotides align to TRBD1. The CDR3 sequence is 13 residues long. V dropped 8 bases and J dropped 6; count of bases not matched to a gene: 4. CDR3 sequence: CASAGQANSPLHF. CDR3 nucleotides: TGTGCCAGCGCCGGACAGGCTAATTCACCCCTCCACTTT.

This clonotype was found a few times. This chain links TRBV24-1 with TRBJ2-2; 10 nucleotides align to TRBD2. CDR3 length: 18 residues. The germline gives CDR1 KGHDR, CDR2 SFDVKD. V lost 4 bases, J lost 6 bases, and 13 bases stayed unmatched. The CDR3 here is CATSDLRTSGLASGELFF. The CDR3 DNA reads TGTGCCACCAGTGACCTGCGGACTAGCGGATTAGCTTCCGGGGAGCTGTTTTTT.

J is TRBJ2-3 and V is TRBV7-2; D may be TRBD2 (6 bases). CDR1 and CDR2 from the germline V gene are SGHTA and FQGNSA. The V end was cut by 6 bases, the J end by 9 bases, with 16 bases between. This CDR3 has 13 amino acids. CDR3 coding DNA: TGTGCCAGCAGTTCCGGAGGGAGGAACACGCAGTATTTT. This translates into CASSSGGRNTQYF.

V and J are TRBV3-1 and TRBJ1-1; no reliable D call. CDR1 and CDR2 from the germline V gene are LGHDT and YNNKEL (reference sequence). CDR3 length: 13 amino acids. The V end lost 4 bases, the J end lost 4 bases, and 10 bases lay between the germline ends. CDR3 amino acids: CASSPLLGTEAFF. The CDR3, as DNA: TGTGCCAGCAGCCCTCTCTTGGGCACTGAAGCTTTCTTT.

The V and J genes are TRBV20-1 and TRBJ1-4, with 12 bases that match TRBD1. This CDR3 comprises 13 residues. With 5 bases clipped from V and 15 bases from J, the junction kept 10 bases outside the gene matches. Germline V gene lookup returns CDR1 DFQATT and CDR2 SNEGSKA (reference sequence). The CDR3 nucleotides read TGCAGTGCTGCCGGGACAGGGGGCCGTAGGGTGTTTTTT. Translated, it gives CSAAGTGGRRVFF.

V gene TRBV3-1 combines with J gene TRBJ2-3; D gene unclear. Trimming pared 0 bases from V and 3 bases from J, leaving 7 bases between. This CDR3 has 14 amino acids. In germline, CDR1 is LGHDT, CDR2 YNNKEL (reference sequence). This chain's CDR3 is CASSQDPRTDTQYF. CDR3 DNA: TGTGCCAGCAGCCAAGATCCCCGGACAGATACGCAGTATTTT.

The gene calls are TRBV12-3 or TRBV12-4 and TRBJ2-7; the D gene could be TRBD1 or TRBD2 (5 bases each). V was clipped by 8 bases and J by 1 base, with 9 bases between them. The CDR3 length is 12 residues. In DNA, the CDR3 is TGTGCCAGCCAGGGCGGGTCCTACGAGCAGTACTTC. Protein product: CASQGGSYEQYF.

V gene TRBV5-1 combines with J gene TRBJ2-7; unclear D gene. CDR1 is SGHRS, CDR2 YFSETQ, per germline. The V end was cut by 0 bases, the J end by 3 bases, with 7 bases between. The length of the CDR3 is 13 residues. This chain's CDR3 is CASSLGQIYEQYF. Written as DNA, the CDR3 is TGCGCCAGCAGCTTGGGCCAGATCTACGAGCAGTACTTC.

This rearrangement joins TRBV29-1 to TRBJ1-2, with no clear D. This CDR3 spans 12 amino acids. Germline CDR1 reads SQVTM; CDR2 reads ANQGSEA. V lost 5 bases, J lost 5 bases, and 12 bases lay in between. DNA for the CDR3: TGCAGCGTTATAAAGGACCTGTATGGCTACACCTTC. Protein sequence: CSVIKDLYGYTF.